This T cell receptor (beta chain) was retrieved from a study of T cell changes during pregnancy in multiple sclerosis. The repertoire was sequenced with immunoSEQ multiplex PCR; TCRdb's copy has only in-frame clones and lacks some. The sample lists around 50,000 clones; approximately 92% were seen once. The specimen was CD4+ T cells from peripheral blood mononuclear cells, collected in the third trimester of pregnancy. The receptor comes from a female donor with multiple sclerosis, enrolled in a pregnancy study.

CDR3 DNA: TGTGCCAGTAGTATAGCCCGACTAGCGGGAGCGATAAGCAATGAGCAGTTCTTC. Protein product: CASSIARLAGAISNEQFF. This rearrangement joins TRBV19 to TRBJ2-1; 12 bases line up with TRBD2. V was pared by 1 base and J by 6 bases, with 10 bases of the junction left unmatched. This CDR3 spans 18 amino acids. The germline V gene has CDR1 LNHDA and CDR2 SQIVND (reference sequence).